Detailed here is one T cell receptor beta chain. It lacks a known antigen. Per-base quality was not reported, and no clone a single base away is much larger than it. The sample is drawn from a study of technical replicates of blood from a handful of donors (dated by TCRdb to about 2017). The library was generated by the immunoSEQ multiplex PCR assay. Entries here come from immuneACCESS through TCRdb and include only in-frame sequences with V and J called. Some clones fail to appear in such tables; in the studies checked, an unresolved V gene covers under half of the shortfall, and the cause of the remainder is unknown. The sample includes about 83,000 clones, with roughly 94% observed a single time. Less than 0.3% of the sample comes from the top ten. The germline V gene sets CDR1 to SGHRS and CDR2 to YFSETQ. Trimming costs V 0 bases and J 8 bases, and their ends lie 8 bases apart. The CDR3 goes from the cysteine to the phenylalanine over 12 residues. CDR3 DNA only is kept here, 36 bases in frame from base 1.

The sample comprised T cells isolated from PBMCs. This clonotype originated in a human donor in good health. The V gene is TRBV5-1 and the J gene is TRBJ1-2, with the D gene too uncertain to name. The nucleotide sequence reads as follows: TGCGCCAGCAGCTTGGATCGTGGCGGCTACACCTTC. It translates to CASSLDRGGYTF.